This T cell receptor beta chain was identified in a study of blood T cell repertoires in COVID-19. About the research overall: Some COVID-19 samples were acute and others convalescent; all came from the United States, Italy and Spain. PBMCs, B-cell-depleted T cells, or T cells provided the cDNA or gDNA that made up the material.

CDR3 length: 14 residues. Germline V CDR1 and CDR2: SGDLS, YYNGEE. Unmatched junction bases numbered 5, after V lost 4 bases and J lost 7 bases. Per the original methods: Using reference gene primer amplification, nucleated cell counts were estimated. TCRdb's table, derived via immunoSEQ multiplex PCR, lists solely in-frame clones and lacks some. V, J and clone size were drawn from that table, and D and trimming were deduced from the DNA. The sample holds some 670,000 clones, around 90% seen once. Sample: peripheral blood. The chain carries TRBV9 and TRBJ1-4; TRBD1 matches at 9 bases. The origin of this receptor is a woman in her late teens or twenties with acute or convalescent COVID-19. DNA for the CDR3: TGTGCCAGCAGCAGCCGGGACAGGGTTGAAAAACTGTTTTTT. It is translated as CASSSRDRVEKLFF.